The rows below give T cell receptor beta chains drawn from one sample of a study of cytomegalovirus exposure and HLA in healthy donors. TCRdb's copy holds only in-frame clones and misses some; the assay was immunoSEQ multiplex PCR. Of 55,000 to 70,000 clones in the sample, just over 85% are singletons; the top ten hold roughly 2%. Sequenced material: PBMCs. Receptors were obtained from a woman between 25 and 40 years old in good health and CMV-seronegative. CDR3s leave out the opening cysteine and the closing phenylalanine or tryptophan. The order of the fields is V gene, J gene, CDR3 protein.

v_call: TRBV20-1; j_call: TRBJ2-3; cdr3_aa: SAIQGETQY
v_call: TRBV28; j_call: TRBJ1-5; cdr3_aa: ASSLPRGNQPQH
v_call: TRBV9; j_call: TRBJ2-3; cdr3_aa: ASTVNHGGTDTQY
v_call: TRBV28; j_call: TRBJ2-1; cdr3_aa: ASSPLAGKDNEQF
v_call: TRBV28; j_call: TRBJ1-2; cdr3_aa: ASSLGGYGYT
v_call: TRBV27; j_call: TRBJ2-7; cdr3_aa: ASSLAGTYEQY
v_call: TRBV27; j_call: TRBJ2-7; cdr3_aa: ASSSPPGNSYEQY
v_call: TRBV27; j_call: TRBJ2-7; cdr3_aa: ASRTGAGPYEQY
v_call: TRBV19; j_call: TRBJ2-1; cdr3_aa: ASSPLAGAINNEQF
v_call: TRBV13; j_call: TRBJ2-1; cdr3_aa: ASSLAPNNEQF
v_call: TRBV5-6; j_call: TRBJ2-5; cdr3_aa: ASSGGQGWGETQY
v_call: TRBV29-1; j_call: TRBJ2-7; cdr3_aa: SARLTRDLTYEQY
v_call: TRBV7-3; j_call: TRBJ2-5; cdr3_aa: ASSLGADTRVETQY
v_call: TRBV4-3; j_call: TRBJ1-5; cdr3_aa: ASSQEINSNQPQH
v_call: TRBV7-6; j_call: TRBJ2-7; cdr3_aa: ASSSVDSSYEQY
v_call: TRBV19; j_call: TRBJ1-3; cdr3_aa: ASSIPLSSGNTIY